This entry describes one TCR beta chain. What it binds is not known. The CDR3 runs 15 residues. Germline V gene lookup returns CDR1 LGHNA and CDR2 YSLEER. Trimming took 0 bases from V and 2 from J, leaving 10 bases between them. PCR involved 60 Vbeta and 13 Jbeta primers. Assay: immunoSEQ multiplex PCR; the TCRdb copy retains only in-frame clones and omits some. Its table lists about 87,000 clones. The data were obtained in a study of cytomegalovirus exposure and HLA in healthy donors. Study conclusions and caveats: Approximately 17,000 TCR beta sequences were associated with HLA alleles at 0.05 false discovery rate in a later analysis. Cytomegalovirus association was assigned to 150 to 200 TCR beta chains.

This receptor was identified in a man aged 50-59 years in good health and CMV-seropositive. The chain combines TRBV4-3 with TRBJ1-1; possible D gene TRBD1, 6 bases. The specimen was PBMCs. CDR3 in amino acids: CASSQDPDSNTEAFF. CDR3 sequence (DNA): TGCGCCAGCAGCCAAGACCCGGACAGTAACACTGAAGCTTTCTTT.